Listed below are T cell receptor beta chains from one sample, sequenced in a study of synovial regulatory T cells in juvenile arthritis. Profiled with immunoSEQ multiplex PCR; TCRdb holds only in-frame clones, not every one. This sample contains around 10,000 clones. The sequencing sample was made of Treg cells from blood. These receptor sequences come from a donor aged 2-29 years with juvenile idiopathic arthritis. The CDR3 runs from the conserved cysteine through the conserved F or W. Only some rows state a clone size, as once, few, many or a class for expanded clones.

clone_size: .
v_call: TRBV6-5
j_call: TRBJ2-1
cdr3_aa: CASSRDSSYNEQFF

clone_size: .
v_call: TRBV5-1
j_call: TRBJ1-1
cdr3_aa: CASSDQGMNTEAFF

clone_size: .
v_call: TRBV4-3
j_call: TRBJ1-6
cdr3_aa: CASSLRDSNSPLHF

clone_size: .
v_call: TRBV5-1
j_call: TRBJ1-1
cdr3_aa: CASSLIGAGNTEAFF

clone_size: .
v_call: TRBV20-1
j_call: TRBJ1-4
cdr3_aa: CSARGWGELFF

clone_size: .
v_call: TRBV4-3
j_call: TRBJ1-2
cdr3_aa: CASSQDPGDTPFYGYTF

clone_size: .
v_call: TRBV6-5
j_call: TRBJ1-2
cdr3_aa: CASSGGYGGYTF

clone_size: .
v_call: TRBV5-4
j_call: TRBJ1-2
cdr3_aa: CASSLRSNYGYTF

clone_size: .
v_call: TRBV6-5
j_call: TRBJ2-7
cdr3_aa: CASSRTGGVYEQYF

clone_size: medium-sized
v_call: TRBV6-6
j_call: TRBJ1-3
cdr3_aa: CASTSGSGNTIYF

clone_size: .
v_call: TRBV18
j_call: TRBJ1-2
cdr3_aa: CASSRESNYGYTF

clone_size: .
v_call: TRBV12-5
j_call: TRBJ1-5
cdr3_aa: CASGSTDRGPQHF

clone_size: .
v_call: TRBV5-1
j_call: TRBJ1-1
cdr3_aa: CASSRRTGGGNTEAFF

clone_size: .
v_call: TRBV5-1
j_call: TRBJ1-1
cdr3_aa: CASSGNTEAFF

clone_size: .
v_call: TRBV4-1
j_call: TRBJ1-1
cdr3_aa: CASSQVTGNTEAFF

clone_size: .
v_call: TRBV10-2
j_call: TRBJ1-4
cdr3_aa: CASSYEGGPTNEKLFF

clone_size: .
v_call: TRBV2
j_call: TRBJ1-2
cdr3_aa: CASSEEGQGRGYTF

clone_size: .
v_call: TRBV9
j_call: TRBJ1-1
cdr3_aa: CASSVGTGGGGAEAFF

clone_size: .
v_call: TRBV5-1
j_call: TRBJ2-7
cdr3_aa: CASSVTSGSWTYEQYF

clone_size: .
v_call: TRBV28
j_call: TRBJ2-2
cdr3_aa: CASSLWGDFTTETSNTGELFF

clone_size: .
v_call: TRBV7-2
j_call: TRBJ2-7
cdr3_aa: CASSLETGYEQYF

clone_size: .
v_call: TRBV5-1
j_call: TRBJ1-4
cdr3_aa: CASRLTGGWEKLFF

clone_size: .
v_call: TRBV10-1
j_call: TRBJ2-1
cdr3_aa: CASSESSGRNDEQFF

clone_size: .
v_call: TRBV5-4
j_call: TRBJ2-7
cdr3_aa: CASSLDSIYEQYF

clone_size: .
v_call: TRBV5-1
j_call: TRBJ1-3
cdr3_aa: CASRSAGNTIYF

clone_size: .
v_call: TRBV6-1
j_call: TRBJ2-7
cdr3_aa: CASSGSGYEQYF

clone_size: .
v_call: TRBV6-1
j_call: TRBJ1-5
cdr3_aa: CASSGSGRISNQPQHF

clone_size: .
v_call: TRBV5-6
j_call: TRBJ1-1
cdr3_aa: CASSRLWGSTEAFF

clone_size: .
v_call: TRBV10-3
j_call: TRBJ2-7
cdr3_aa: CAISAPGLESYEQYF

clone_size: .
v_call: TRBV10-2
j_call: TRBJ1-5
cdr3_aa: CASSEVSGFQPQHF

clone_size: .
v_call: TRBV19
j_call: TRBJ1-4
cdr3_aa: CASSITSEKLFF

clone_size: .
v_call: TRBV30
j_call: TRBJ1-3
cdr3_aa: CAWRGRGSGNTIYF

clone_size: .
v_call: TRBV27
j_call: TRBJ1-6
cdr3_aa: CASSLTLHLGPLHF

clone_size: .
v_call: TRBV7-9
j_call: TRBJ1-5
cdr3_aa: CASSQTGWDQPQHF

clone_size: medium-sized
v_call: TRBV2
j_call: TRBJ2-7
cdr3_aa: CASSFVAYEQYF

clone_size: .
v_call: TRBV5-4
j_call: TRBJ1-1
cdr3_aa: CASSLGTGQAFF

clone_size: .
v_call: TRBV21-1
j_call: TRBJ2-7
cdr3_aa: CASSKPDPWGFSYEQYF

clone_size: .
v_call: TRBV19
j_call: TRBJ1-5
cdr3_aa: CASSRAPLGQPQHF

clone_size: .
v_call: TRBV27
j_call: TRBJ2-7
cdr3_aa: CASSLSGVEQYF

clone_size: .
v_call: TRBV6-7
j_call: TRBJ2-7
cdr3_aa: CASTEQGTGSYEQYF

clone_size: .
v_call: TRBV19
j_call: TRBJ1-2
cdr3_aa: CASRSVSPYGYTF

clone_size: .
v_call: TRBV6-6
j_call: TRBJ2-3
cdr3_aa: CASSPLAGTGGGRQYF

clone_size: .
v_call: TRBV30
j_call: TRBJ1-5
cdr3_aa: CAWSRSNQPQHF

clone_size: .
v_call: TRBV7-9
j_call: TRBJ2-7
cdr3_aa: CASTPRGFLPYEQYF